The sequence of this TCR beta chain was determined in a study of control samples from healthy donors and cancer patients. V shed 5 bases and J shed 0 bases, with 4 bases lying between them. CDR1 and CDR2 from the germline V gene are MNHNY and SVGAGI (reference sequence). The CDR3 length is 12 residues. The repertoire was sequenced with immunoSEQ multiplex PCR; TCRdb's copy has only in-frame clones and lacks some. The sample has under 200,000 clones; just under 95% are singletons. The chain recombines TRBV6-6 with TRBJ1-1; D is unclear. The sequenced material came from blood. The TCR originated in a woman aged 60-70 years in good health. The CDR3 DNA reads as TGTGCCAGCAGTACATTGAACACTGAAGCTTTCTTT. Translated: CASSTLNTEAFF.